The 2 T cell receptor beta chains presented below share a single source sample, sequenced in a study of OX40 agonist ivuxolimab in advanced cancers. Libraries were constructed by the immunoSEQ multiplex PCR assay. TCRdb retrieved this table from immuneACCESS and kept in-frame rearrangements only. Not all clones are present; in checked studies, unresolved V genes account for under half, and no reason is known for the remainder. Here the sample has roughly 48,000 clones; about 90% occur a single time. Of the sample, roughly 48% falls within the top ten clones. Sample: CD4+ or CD8+ T cells sorted from blood, taken in a trial of the OX40 agonist ivuxolimab. All receptors come from an adult with an advanced solid tumor such as melanoma, head and neck, liver or kidney cancer.

V gene TRBV7-8 combines with J gene TRBJ1-1; D may be TRBD1 (5 bases). V was clipped by 8 bases and J by 3 bases, with 13 bases between them. Germline V gives CDR1 SGHVS, CDR2 FQNEAQ. The CDR3 covers 13 residues. The CDR3 region has the DNA TGTGCCAGCTTAATCAGGGAACACACTGAAGCTTTCTTT. Translating it yields CASLIREHTEAFF.

The gene calls are TRBV29-1 and TRBJ1-5, with 9 bases lining up with TRBD1. Germline CDR1 is SQVTM and CDR2 is ANQGSEA. V lost 6 bases to trimming and J lost 7 bases; unmatched junction nucleotides: 10. The CDR3 is made up of 14 amino acids. The CDR3 protein is CSVSTTGGRQPQHF. The CDR3 bases are TGCAGCGTCAGCACCACAGGGGGCCGACAGCCCCAGCATTTT.